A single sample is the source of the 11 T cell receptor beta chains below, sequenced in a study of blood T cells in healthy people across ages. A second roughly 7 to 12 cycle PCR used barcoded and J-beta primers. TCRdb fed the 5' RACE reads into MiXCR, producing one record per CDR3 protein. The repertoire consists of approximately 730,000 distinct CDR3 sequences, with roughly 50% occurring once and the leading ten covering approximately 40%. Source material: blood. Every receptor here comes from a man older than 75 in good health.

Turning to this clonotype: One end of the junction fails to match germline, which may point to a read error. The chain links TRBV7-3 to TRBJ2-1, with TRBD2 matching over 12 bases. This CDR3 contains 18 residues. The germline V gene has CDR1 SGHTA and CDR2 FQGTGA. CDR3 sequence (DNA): TGTGCCAGTAGCTTAATAGGGCTAGGACTAGCGGGATCCAATGAGCAGTTCTTC. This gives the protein CASSLIGLGLAGSNEQFF.

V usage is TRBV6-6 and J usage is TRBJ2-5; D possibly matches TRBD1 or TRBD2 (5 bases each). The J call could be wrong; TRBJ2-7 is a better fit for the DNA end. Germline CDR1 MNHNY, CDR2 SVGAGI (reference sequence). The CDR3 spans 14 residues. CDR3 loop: CASGTKVRAGEQYF. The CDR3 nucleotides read TGTGCCAGCGGGACCAAGGTGAGGGCGGGCGAGCAGTACTTC.

CDR3 loop: CASSQLQGRENEQFF. DNA of the CDR3: TGTGCCAGCAGCCAACTCCAGGGGCGCGAGAATGAGCAGTTCTTC. The rearrangement joins TRBV11-3 to TRBJ2-1, with D maybe TRBD1 (6 bases). This CDR3 comprises 15 residues. Trimming pared 5 bases from V and 7 bases from J, leaving 18 bases between. CDR1 and CDR2 from the germline V gene are SGHNT and YENEEA.

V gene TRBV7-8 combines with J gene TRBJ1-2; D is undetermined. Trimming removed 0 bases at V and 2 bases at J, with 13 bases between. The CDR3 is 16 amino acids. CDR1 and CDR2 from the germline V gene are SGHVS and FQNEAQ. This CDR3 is CASSLALGRTNYGYTF. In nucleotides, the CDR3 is TGTGCCAGCAGCTTAGCTTTAGGACGGACCAACTATGGCTACACCTTC.

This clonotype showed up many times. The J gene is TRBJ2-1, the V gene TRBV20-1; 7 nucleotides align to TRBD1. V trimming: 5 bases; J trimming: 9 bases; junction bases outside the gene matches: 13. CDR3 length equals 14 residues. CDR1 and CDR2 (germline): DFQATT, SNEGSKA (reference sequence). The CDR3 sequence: CSAHSGTAIGEQFF. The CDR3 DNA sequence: TGCAGTGCTCATTCCGGGACAGCGATCGGTGAGCAGTTCTTC.

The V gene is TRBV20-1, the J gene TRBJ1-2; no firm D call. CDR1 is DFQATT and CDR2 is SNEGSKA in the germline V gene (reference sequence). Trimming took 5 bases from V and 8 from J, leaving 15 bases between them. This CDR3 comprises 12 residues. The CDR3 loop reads CSASERGWGYTF. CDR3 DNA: TGCAGTGCTTCAGAGCGGGGTTGGGGCTACACCTTC.

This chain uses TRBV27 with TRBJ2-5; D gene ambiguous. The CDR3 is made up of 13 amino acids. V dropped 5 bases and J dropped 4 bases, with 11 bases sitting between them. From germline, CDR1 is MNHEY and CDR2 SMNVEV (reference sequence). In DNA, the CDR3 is TGTGCCAGCAGTCAGAGGACGGGAGAGACCCAGTACTTC. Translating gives CASSQRTGETQYF.

CDR3 sequence reads: CASSVQGVYEQYF. The CDR3 DNA sequence: TGTGCCAGCAGTGTACAGGGGGTATACGAGCAGTACTTC. This chain joins TRBV27 and TRBJ2-7; 8 nucleotides align to TRBD1. The V gene end was trimmed by 5 bases and the J gene end by 4 bases; junction bases not matched to a gene: 4. Germline CDR1 and CDR2: MNHEY and SMNVEV (reference sequence). The CDR3 runs 13 residues.

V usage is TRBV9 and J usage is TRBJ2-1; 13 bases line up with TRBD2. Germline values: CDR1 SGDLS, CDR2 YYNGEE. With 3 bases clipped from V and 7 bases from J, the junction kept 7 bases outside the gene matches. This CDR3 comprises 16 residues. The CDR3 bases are TGTGCCAGCAGCGCTGGACTAGCGGGAGTAGGTAATGAGCAGTTCTTC. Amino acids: CASSAGLAGVGNEQFF.

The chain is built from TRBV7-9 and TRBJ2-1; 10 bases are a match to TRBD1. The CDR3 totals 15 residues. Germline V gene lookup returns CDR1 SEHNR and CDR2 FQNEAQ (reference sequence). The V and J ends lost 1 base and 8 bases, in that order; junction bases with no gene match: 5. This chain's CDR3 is CASSLGLGQGYEQFF. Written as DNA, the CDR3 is TGTGCCAGCAGCTTAGGATTGGGACAGGGGTATGAGCAGTTCTTC.

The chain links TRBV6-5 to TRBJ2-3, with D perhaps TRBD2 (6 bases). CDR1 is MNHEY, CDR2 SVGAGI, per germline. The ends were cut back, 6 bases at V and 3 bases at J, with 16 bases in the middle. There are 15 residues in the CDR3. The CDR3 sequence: CASRPGGATTDTQYF. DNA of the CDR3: TGTGCCAGCAGGCCGGGCGGGGCAACAACAGATACGCAGTATTTT.